This T cell receptor beta chain was identified during a study of T cell responses to AZD1222 COVID-19 vaccine. Overall study findings and caveats: Elevations in Spike-specific TCR breadth and depth followed administration of two AZD1222 doses. Reportedly, nearly half of unique spike TCRs recognized epitopes outside B.1.351/B.1.1.7 mutations. At baseline, just 5 or 6 AZD1222 recipients tested seropositive.

Details on this clone: Its specificity is unknown.

Sequencing used immunoSEQ multiplex PCR; TCRdb keeps in-frame clones, though not all of them. The repertoire consists of approximately 130,000 clones, with roughly 86% occurring once and the leading ten covering roughly 5.7%. This CDR3 is 16 amino acids long. CDR1 is SGHNT, CDR2 YENEEA, per germline. With V trimmed by 4 bases and J by 8 bases, 14 bases remained unmatched. Some second doses came at about 4 weeks and others at about 12 weeks; these were pooled. The sequence derives from an adult who received the AZD1222 COVID-19 vaccine. Here the sequenced sample was peripheral blood, taken 28 days after the second AZD1222 dose. The V and J genes are TRBV11-3 and TRBJ2-5; 9 nucleotides align to TRBD2. CDR3 sequence: CASSSRGEGGGATQYF. The DNA for the CDR3 is TGTGCCAGCAGCTCCCGCGGCGAGGGCGGGGGGGCCACCCAGTACTTC.